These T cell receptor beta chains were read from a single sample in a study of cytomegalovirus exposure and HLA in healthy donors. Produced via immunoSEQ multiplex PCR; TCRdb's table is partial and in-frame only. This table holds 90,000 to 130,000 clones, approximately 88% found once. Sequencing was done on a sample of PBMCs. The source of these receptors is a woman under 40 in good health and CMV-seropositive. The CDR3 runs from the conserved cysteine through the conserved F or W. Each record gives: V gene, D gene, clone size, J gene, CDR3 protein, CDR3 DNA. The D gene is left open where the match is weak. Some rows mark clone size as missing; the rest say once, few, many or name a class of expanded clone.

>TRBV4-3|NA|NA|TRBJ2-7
CASSPGTDGEQYF
TGCGCCAGCAGCCCGGGGACTGACGGCGAGCAGTACTTC
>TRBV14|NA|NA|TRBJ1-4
CASSHRRTASEKLFF
TGTGCCAGCAGCCACCGACGGACAGCGAGTGAAAAACTGTTTTTT
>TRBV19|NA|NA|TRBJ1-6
CASSTRGWDSPLHF
TGTGCCAGTAGTACCAGGGGTTGGGATTCACCCCTCCACTTT
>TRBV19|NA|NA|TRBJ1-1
CASSMWQGGEAFF
TGTGCCAGTAGTATGTGGCAGGGAGGTGAAGCTTTCTTT
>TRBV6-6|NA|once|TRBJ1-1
CASSLHDSTEAFF
TGTGCCAGCAGTCTTCACGACAGCACTGAAGCTTTCTTT
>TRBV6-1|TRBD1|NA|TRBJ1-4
CASSALTGGTNEKLFF
TGTGCCAGCAGTGCCCTGACAGGGGGAACTAATGAAAAACTGTTTTTT
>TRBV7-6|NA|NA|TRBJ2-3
CASSSAVSADTQYF
TGTGCCAGCAGCTCCGCCGTAAGCGCAGATACGCAGTATTTT
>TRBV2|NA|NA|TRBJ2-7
CASREEGRYEQYF
TGTGCCAGCAGGGAAGAGGGGCGCTACGAGCAGTACTTC
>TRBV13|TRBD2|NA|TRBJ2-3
CASSSGTSGGSLIDTQYF
TGTGCCAGCAGCTCAGGGACTAGCGGGGGGTCATTAATAGATACGCAGTATTTT
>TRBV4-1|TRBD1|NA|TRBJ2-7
CASSQTRDRGPRAGYEQYF
TGCGCCAGCAGCCAAACCCGGGACAGGGGGCCACGCGCCGGCTACGAGCAGTACTTC
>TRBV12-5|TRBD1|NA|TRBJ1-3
CASGLLLGQGSGNTIYF
TGTGCTAGTGGTCTTTTACTGGGACAGGGGTCTGGAAACACCATATATTTT
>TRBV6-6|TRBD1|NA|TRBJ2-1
CASSQPGQGAGNEQFF
TGTGCCAGCAGTCAACCGGGACAGGGGGCTGGCAATGAGCAGTTCTTC
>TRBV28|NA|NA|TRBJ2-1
CASSLGTSSYNEQFF
TGTGCCAGCAGTTTAGGGACAAGCTCCTACAATGAGCAGTTCTTC
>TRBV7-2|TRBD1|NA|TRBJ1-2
CASSRDRGNYGYTF
TGTGCCAGCAGCCGGGACAGGGGTAACTATGGCTACACCTTC
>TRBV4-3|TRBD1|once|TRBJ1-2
CASSPGQGFYGYTF
TGCGCCAGCAGCCCGGGACAGGGCTTCTATGGCTACACCTTC
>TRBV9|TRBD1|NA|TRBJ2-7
CASSAWDSNSYEQYF
TGTGCCAGCAGCGCGTGGGACAGTAACTCCTACGAGCAGTACTTC
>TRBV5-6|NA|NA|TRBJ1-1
CASSSGFGWSDTEAFF
TGTGCCAGCAGCTCGGGTTTCGGGTGGTCGGACACTGAAGCTTTCTTT
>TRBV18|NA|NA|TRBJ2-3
CASSSSSTDTQYF
TGTGCCAGCTCAAGCTCTAGCACAGATACGCAGTATTTT
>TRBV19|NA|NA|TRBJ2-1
CASTKGPYNEQFF
TGTGCCAGTACGAAGGGGCCCTACAATGAGCAGTTCTTC
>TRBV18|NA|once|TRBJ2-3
CASSLGVSMSDTQYF
TGTGCCAGCTCACTAGGAGTAAGCATGTCGGATACGCAGTATTTT
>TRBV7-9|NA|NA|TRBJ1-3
CASSFHSSGNTIYF
TGTGCCAGCAGCTTCCATAGCTCTGGAAACACCATATATTTT
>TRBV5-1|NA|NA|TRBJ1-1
CASSLVPGGGSSPKDMNTEAFF
TGCGCCAGCAGCTTGGTTCCGGGAGGGGGAAGTAGCCCCAAAGATATGAACACTGAAGCTTTCTTT
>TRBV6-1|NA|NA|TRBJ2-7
CASILRGGRNEQYF
TGTGCCAGCATACTGAGGGGGGGGAGGAACGAGCAGTACTTC
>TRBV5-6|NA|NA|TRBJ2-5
CASSLDPEETQYF
TGTGCCAGCAGCTTGGATCCGGAAGAGACCCAGTACTTC
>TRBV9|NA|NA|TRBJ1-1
CASSPHGGLNTEAFF
TGTGCCAGCAGCCCCCACGGGGGATTAAACACTGAAGCTTTCTTT
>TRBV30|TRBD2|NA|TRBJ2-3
CAWTKRGTSGDTQYF
TGTGCCTGGACCAAAAGGGGGACTAGCGGAGATACGCAGTATTTT
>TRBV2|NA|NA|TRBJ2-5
CASSSGDGETQYF
TGTGCCAGCAGTTCGGGGGATGGGGAGACCCAGTACTTC
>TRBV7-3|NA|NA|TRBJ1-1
CASSRTANTEAFF
TGTGCCAGCAGCAGGACTGCGAACACTGAAGCTTTCTTT
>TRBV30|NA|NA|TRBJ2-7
CAWTAGYEQYF
TGTGCCTGGACCGCGGGGTACGAGCAGTACTTC
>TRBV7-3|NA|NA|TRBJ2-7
CASSSLVYEQYF
TGTGCCAGCAGCTCCCTAGTGTACGAGCAGTACTTC
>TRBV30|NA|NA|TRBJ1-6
CAWSVHISAGAPLHF
TGTGCCTGGAGTGTACACATATCTGCGGGGGCACCCCTCCACTTT
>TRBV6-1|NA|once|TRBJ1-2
CASSTRDIKIYGYTF
TGTGCCAGCAGTACTCGGGACATTAAGATCTATGGCTACACCTTC
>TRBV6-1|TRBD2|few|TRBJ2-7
CASSEGGIGEQYF
TGTGCCAGCAGTGAGGGGGGGATAGGCGAGCAGTACTTC
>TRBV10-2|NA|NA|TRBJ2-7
CASSEGQTYEQYF
TGCGCCAGCAGTGAAGGACAGACCTACGAGCAGTACTTC
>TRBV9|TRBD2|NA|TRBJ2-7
CASSLSGRADEQYF
TGTGCCAGCAGCCTAAGCGGGAGAGCTGACGAGCAGTACTTC
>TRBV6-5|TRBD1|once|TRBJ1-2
CASSRAGGEGGGYTF
TGTGCCAGCAGTCGCGCAGGGGGCGAGGGTGGAGGCTACACCTTC
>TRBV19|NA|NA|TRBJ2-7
CASSPRTGGDYEQYF
TGTGCCAGTAGTCCGAGGACAGGAGGGGACTACGAGCAGTACTTC
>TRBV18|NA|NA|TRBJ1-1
CASSPVKNTEAFF
TGTGCCAGCTCCCCGGTCAAGAACACTGAAGCTTTCTTT
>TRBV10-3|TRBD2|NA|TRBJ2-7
CAISESGLAGGYEQYF
TGTGCCATCAGTGAGTCAGGACTAGCGGGAGGCTACGAGCAGTACTTC
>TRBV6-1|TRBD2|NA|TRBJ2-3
CASSEWRGLAGGYGADTQYF
TGTGCCAGCAGTGAATGGCGTGGACTAGCGGGGGGGTACGGTGCAGATACGCAGTATTTT
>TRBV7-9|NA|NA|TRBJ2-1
CASGATEQFF
TGTGCCAGCGGGGCTACCGAGCAGTTCTTC
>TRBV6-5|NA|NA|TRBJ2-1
CASSWSGSHNEQFF
TGTGCCAGCAGTTGGTCAGGTTCGCACAATGAGCAGTTCTTC
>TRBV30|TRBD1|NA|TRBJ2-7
CAWKGQAPYEQYF
TGTGCCTGGAAGGGACAGGCGCCCTACGAGCAGTACTTC
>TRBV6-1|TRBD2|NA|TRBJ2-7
CASSEVTSGAYEQYF
TGTGCCAGCAGTGAAGTCACTAGCGGGGCTTACGAGCAGTACTTC
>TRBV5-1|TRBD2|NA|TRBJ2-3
CASSYSGRDGDTQYF
TGCGCCAGCAGCTACAGCGGGAGGGACGGAGATACGCAGTATTTT
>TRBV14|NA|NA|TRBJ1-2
CASSQMGALSIGYTF
TGTGCCAGCAGCCAGATGGGGGCCCTCTCGATTGGCTACACCTTC
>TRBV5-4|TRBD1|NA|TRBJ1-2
CASSRDRVFDGYTF
TGTGCCAGCAGCCGGGACAGGGTATTCGATGGCTACACCTTC
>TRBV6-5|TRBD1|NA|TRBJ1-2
CASSRGQGHNYGYTF
TGTGCCAGCAGTCGAGGACAGGGGCACAACTATGGCTACACCTTC
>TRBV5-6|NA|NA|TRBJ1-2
CASSPGNYGYTF
TGTGCCAGCAGCCCCGGGAACTATGGCTACACCTTC
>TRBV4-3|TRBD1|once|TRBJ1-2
CASSPGTGNDYGYTF
TGCGCCAGCAGCCCAGGGACAGGGAACGACTATGGCTACACCTTC
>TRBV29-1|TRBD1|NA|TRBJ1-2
CSVERDRGRGYTF
TGCAGCGTTGAAAGAGACAGGGGGCGAGGCTACACCTTC
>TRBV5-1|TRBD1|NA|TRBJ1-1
CASSLGQGNTF
TGCGCCAGCAGCTTGGGACAGGGCAATACCTTT
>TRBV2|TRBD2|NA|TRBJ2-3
CASSEFGLVSSTDTQYF
TGTGCCAGCAGTGAATTCGGACTAGTCTCTAGCACAGATACGCAGTATTTT
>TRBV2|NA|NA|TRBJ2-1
CASSEARAGQQFF
TGTGCCAGCAGTGAAGCTCGAGCCGGACAACAGTTCTTC
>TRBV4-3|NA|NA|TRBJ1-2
CASSQDRGWDNYGYTF
TGCGCCAGCAGCCAAGACAGAGGGTGGGATAACTATGGCTACACCTTC